These 25 T cell receptor beta chains were sequenced from one sample in a study of blood T cells in healthy people across ages. The second PCR ran 7 to 11 cycles with a sample-barcoded 5' primer and J-beta primers. Each CDR3 protein gets one entry after TCRdb re-called the 5' RACE reads with MiXCR. The sample records around 500,000 distinct CDR3 sequences, 25% to 35% being singletons. These data were also filed under a second study, of T cells of mothers and their children.

Sequenced sample: blood. These receptor sequences come from a boy younger than 10 in good health.

The chain joins TRBV10-2 to TRBJ2-7; D possibly uses TRBD1 or TRBD2 (5 bases each). This CDR3 has 14 amino acids. V was trimmed by 0 bases and J by 2 bases, leaving 8 bases between them. Germline V gene sequence: CDR1 WSHSY, CDR2 SAAADI. The DNA for the CDR3 is TGCGCCAGCAGTGAGTCGAGGGGTACCTACGAGCAGTACTTC. Translated, it gives CASSESRGTYEQYF.

This clonotype was seen many times. The chain joins TRBV20-1 to TRBJ2-1, with TRBD2 as a possible D gene (6 bases). Germline values: CDR1 DFQATT, CDR2 SNEGSKA (reference sequence). V lost 6 bases and J 1 base, leaving 10 bases between the germline ends. The CDR3 totals 13 residues. DNA of the CDR3: TGCAGTGCAATCGGGACTTCCTACAATGAGCAGTTCTTC. Its protein is CSAIGTSYNEQFF.

In this sample, this clonotype turned up a few times. CDR3 DNA: TGCGCCAGCAGCGCGGGACAACCGAAGGCCTACGAGCAGTACTTC. It is translated as CASSAGQPKAYEQYF. The chain combines TRBV4-3 with TRBJ2-7; the D call may be TRBD1 or TRBD2 (6 bases each). V dropped 5 bases and J dropped 2 bases, with 16 bases sitting between them. Germline loops: CDR1 LGHNA, CDR2 YSLEER. The CDR3 runs to 15 residues.

The chain couples TRBV4-3 to TRBJ2-1, with D possibly TRBD2 on 5 matching bases. The germline V and J ends were trimmed by 2 bases and 6 bases, with 14 bases remaining between them. The CDR3 runs 15 residues. CDR1 is LGHNA and CDR2 is YSLEER in the germline V gene. CDR3 sequence reads: CASSQQPGGPNEQFF. In nucleotides, the CDR3 is TGCGCCAGCAGCCAACAACCCGGAGGTCCCAATGAGCAGTTCTTC.

DNA of the CDR3: TGTGCCAGCAGCTTAACGGCCCTAGCGGAAGAGACCCAGTACTTC. This codes for CASSLTALAEETQYF. The chain links TRBV7-3 to TRBJ2-5; 7 bases agree with TRBD2. In germline, CDR1 is SGHTA, CDR2 FQGTGA. The trim removed 0 bases at V and 3 bases at J, leaving 4 bases unmatched. This CDR3 spans 15 amino acids. The whole variable domain, remainder taken from reference TRBV7-3 and TRBJ2-5, is GAGVSQTPSNKVTEKGKYVELRCDPISGHTALYWYRQSLGQGPEFLIYFQGTGAADDSGLPNDRFFAVRPEGSVSTLKIQRTERGDSAVYLCASSLTALAEETQYFGPGTRLLVL.

The V gene is TRBV12-3 or TRBV12-4, the J gene TRBJ2-7; a possible D gene is TRBD1 (6 bases). The CDR3 is 12 residues long. The ends were cut back, 6 bases at V and 3 bases at J, with 9 bases in the middle. The DNA for the CDR3 is TGTGCCAGCAGGGACAGAAGCTACGAGCAGTACTTC. Protein: CASRDRSYEQYF.

The sample holds a few counts of this clonotype. The rearrangement uses TRBV20-1 and TRBJ2-5; D possibly matches TRBD1 or TRBD2 (6 bases each). There are 13 residues in the CDR3. The germline V gene has CDR1 DFQATT and CDR2 SNEGSKA (reference sequence). Trimming removed 0 bases from V and 5 bases from J, with 10 bases in between. The CDR3 nucleotides read TGCAGTGCTAGAGATGAGGGGGGTGAGACCCAGTACTTC. Translating it yields CSARDEGGETQYF.

The chain employs TRBV7-2 and TRBJ1-1, with 8 bases matching TRBD1. Germline lookup yields CDR1 SGHTA and CDR2 FQGNSA. The CDR3 is 14 residues long. The V and J ends lost 5 bases and 1 base, in that order; junction bases with no gene match: 3. The chain's CDR3 is CASSTGGPNTEAFF. DNA of the CDR3: TGTGCCAGCAGCACAGGGGGACCGAACACTGAAGCTTTCTTT.

This clonotype was seen a handful of times. The chain couples TRBV3-1 to TRBJ2-5, with 11 bases that match TRBD2. J gave up 4 bases and V 2 bases, and 6 bases lay outside the gene matches. The CDR3 is made up of 16 amino acids. Looked up from germline, CDR1 is LGHDT and CDR2 is YNNKEL (reference sequence). CDR3 nucleotides: TGTGCCAGCAGCCAACTAGCGGGGGGTATCCCAGAGACCCAGTACTTC. Translated, it gives CASSQLAGGIPETQYF.

This clonotype was seen a few times. The chain links TRBV10-3 to TRBJ2-5; 8 positions match TRBD2. This CDR3 spans 17 amino acids. V was pared by 6 bases and J by 11 bases, with 23 bases of the junction left unmatched. Germline V gene data show CDR1 as ENHRY and CDR2 as SYGVKD. CDR3 region: CAIRPTSDGGSYNEQYF. CDR3 in DNA: TGTGCCATCAGGCCGACTAGCGATGGCGGCTCCTACAATGAGCAGTACTTC.

Only a few counts were recorded for this clonotype. The chain's CDR3 is CASEQAWNTEAFF. CDR3 sequence (DNA): TGTGCCAGTGAACAGGCCTGGAACACTGAAGCTTTCTTT. The chain couples TRBV19 to TRBJ1-1; D might be TRBD1 (5 bases). Germline CDR1 is LNHDA and CDR2 is SQIVND (reference sequence). Trimming stripped 8 bases from V and 1 base from J, with 11 bases between. CDR3 length equals 13 residues.

This chain uses TRBV28 with TRBJ1-1; D is unresolved. The V and J ends lost 5 bases and 4 bases respectively, with 11 bases between them. Germline lookup yields CDR1 MDHEN and CDR2 SYDVKM. The CDR3 consists of 13 residues. CDR3 sequence: CASSPDYRTEAFF. The CDR3 region has the DNA TGTGCCAGCAGTCCAGACTATCGCACTGAAGCTTTCTTT.

Ten or more counts support this clonotype. The CDR3 sequence: CASSPPSFQETQYF. The CDR3 coding sequence is TGTGCCAGCTCACCACCGAGTTTCCAGGAGACCCAGTACTTC. The chain recombines TRBV18 with TRBJ2-5, with D unresolved. Germline assignment: CDR1 KGHSH and CDR2 LQKENI. CDR3 size: 14 residues. The V end lost 0 bases, the J end lost 5 bases, and 10 bases lay between the germline ends. Complete variable domain (other parts from reference TRBV18 and TRBJ2-5): NAGVMQNPRHLVRRRGQEARLRCSPMKGHSHVYWYRQLPEEGLKFMVYLQKENIIDESGMPKERFSAEFPKEGPSILRIQQVVRGDSAAYFCASSPPSFQETQYFGPGTRLLVL.

The J gene is TRBJ1-1, the V gene TRBV25-1; TRBD1 matches at 7 bases. V was pared by 1 base and J by 2 bases, with 10 bases of the junction left unmatched. Germline V gene sequence: CDR1 MGHDK, CDR2 SYGVNS. This CDR3 contains 17 residues. CDR3 nucleotides: TGTGCCAGCAGTGAATTTCGGTCGGGACAGAAAAACACTGAAGCTTTCTTT. It codes for CASSEFRSGQKNTEAFF.

This clonotype was seen only a few times. The chain carries TRBV9 and TRBJ2-5, with D tentatively TRBD1 or TRBD2 (5 bases each). The J call is doubtful: the DNA matches TRBJ2-7 better. There are 15 residues in the CDR3. Per the germline V gene, CDR1 is SGDLS and CDR2 is YYNGEE. The CDR3: CASSVAGTGPYEQYF. CDR3 nucleotide sequence: TGTGCCAGCAGCGTAGCCGGGACGGGCCCCTACGAGCAGTACTTC.

CDR3 loop: CASSSPGLAAVSSYNEQFF. The CDR3 region has the DNA TGTGCCAGCAGCTCACCGGGACTAGCGGCCGTCTCCTCCTACAATGAGCAGTTCTTC. The rearrangement links TRBV7-2 to TRBJ2-1, with 11 bases fitting TRBD2. This CDR3 contains 19 residues. The germline CDR1 and CDR2 sequences are SGHTA and FQGNSA. Trimming took 4 bases from V and 0 from J; bases not matched to a gene: 11.

CDR3 loop: CASSYVPGSNTGELFF. CDR3 nucleotides: TGTGCCAGCAGTTACGTTCCGGGCTCGAACACCGGGGAGCTGTTTTTT. V gene TRBV6-5 combines with J gene TRBJ2-2; D gene uncertain. CDR3 size: 16 residues. Deletions cut 2 bases from V and 0 bases from J, with 10 bases between. The germline gives CDR1 MNHEY, CDR2 SVGAGI.

The chain employs TRBV11-2 and TRBJ1-1, with 7 bases identical to TRBD1. With 3 bases clipped from V and 0 bases from J, the junction kept 22 bases outside the gene matches. The CDR3 extends over 21 amino acids. Looked up from germline, CDR1 is SGHAT and CDR2 is FQNNGV. CDR3 bases: TGTGCCAGCAGCTTGGGCCGGATTTTAAGTTCAGGGGGGGCCATGAACACTGAAGCTTTCTTT. It encodes CASSLGRILSSGGAMNTEAFF.

This clonotype was found a few times. Its ends do not fully match the called genes, so a read error is possible. The rearrangement joins TRBV5-8 to TRBJ2-5; 9 positions match TRBD2. This CDR3 is built from 13 residues. The germline gives CDR1 SGHTS, CDR2 YDEGEE. The CDR3 DNA follows: TGTGCCAGCAGCTTGGGACTAGCGGTGGCCTGGTGGTTC. It translates to CASSLGLAVAWWF.

The chain joins TRBV20-1 to TRBJ2-5; the D gene is possibly TRBD1 (5 bases). Germline CDR1 DFQATT, CDR2 SNEGSKA (reference sequence). The V end lost 4 bases, the J end lost 2 bases, and 20 bases lay between the germline ends. CDR3 length equals 16 residues. Written as DNA, the CDR3 is TGCAGTGCTATTGTGGGGCCCTCCAACCTACAAGAGACCCAGTACTTC. Its protein is CSAIVGPSNLQETQYF.

J is TRBJ1-1 and V is TRBV29-1, with D hard to call. V lost 8 bases to trimming and J lost 0 bases, with 13 bases between them. From germline, CDR1 is SQVTM and CDR2 ANQGSEA. The CDR3 runs to 13 residues. The CDR3 protein is CSTPTPVNTEAFF. CDR3 DNA: TGCAGCACTCCAACCCCCGTGAACACTGAAGCTTTCTTT.

This clonotype was seen only a few times. This rearrangement joins TRBV18 to TRBJ2-7; tentatively, D is TRBD1 (6 bases). Germline assignment: CDR1 KGHSH and CDR2 LQKENI. Trimming stripped 0 bases from V and 2 bases from J, with 11 bases between. The CDR3 totals 15 residues. CDR3 bases: TGTGCCAGCTCACCACCTTCAGGGGTTACCTACGAGCAGTACTTC. Its protein product is CASSPPSGVTYEQYF. The whole variable domain, remainder taken from reference TRBV18 and TRBJ2-7, is NAGVMQNPRHLVRRRGQEARLRCSPMKGHSHVYWYRQLPEEGLKFMVYLQKENIIDESGMPKERFSAEFPKEGPSILRIQQVVRGDSAAYFCASSPPSGVTYEQYFGPGTRLTVT.

The gene calls are TRBV7-2 and TRBJ2-1; D possibly uses TRBD1 or TRBD2 (6 bases each). CDR3 length equals 16 residues. Trimming took off 5 bases at V and 2 bases at J, with 16 bases between the two ends. Germline CDR1 SGHTA, CDR2 FQGNSA. CDR3 coding DNA: TGTGCCAGCAGCCCGTGGCGGGACACCACCTACAATGAGCAGTTCTTC. It codes for CASSPWRDTTYNEQFF.

The chain couples TRBV2 to TRBJ2-5; 14 positions agree with TRBD2. Germline V gene lookup returns CDR1 SNHLY and CDR2 FYNNEI. V lost 3 bases, J lost 5 bases, and 5 bases stayed unmatched. CDR3 length: 16 residues. The CDR3 nucleotides read TGTGCCAGCAGTGAGACTAGCGGGGGGGCGGGGGAGACCCAGTACTTC. As protein: CASSETSGGAGETQYF.

This chain links TRBV7-9 with TRBJ2-5; TRBD2 is a possible D gene (5 bases). Germline V CDR1 and CDR2: SEHNR, FQNEAQ (reference sequence). The length of the CDR3 is 15 residues. V was trimmed by 5 bases and J by 1 base, leaving 14 bases between them. The chain's CDR3 is CASSQTGIGQETQYF. The CDR3 nucleotides are TGTGCCAGCAGCCAGACCGGGATAGGCCAAGAGACCCAGTACTTC.